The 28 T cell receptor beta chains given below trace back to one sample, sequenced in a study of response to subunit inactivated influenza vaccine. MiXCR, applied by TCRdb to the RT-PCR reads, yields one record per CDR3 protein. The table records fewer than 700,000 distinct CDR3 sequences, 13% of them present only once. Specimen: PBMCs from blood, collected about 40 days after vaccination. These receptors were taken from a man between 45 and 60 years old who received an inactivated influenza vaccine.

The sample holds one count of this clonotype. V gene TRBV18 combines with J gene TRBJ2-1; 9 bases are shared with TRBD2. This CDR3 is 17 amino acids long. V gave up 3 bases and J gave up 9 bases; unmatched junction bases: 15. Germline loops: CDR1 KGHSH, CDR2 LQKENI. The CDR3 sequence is CASSPERTSVLIGEQFF. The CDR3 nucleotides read TGTGCCAGCTCACCCGAGAGGACTAGCGTCTTGATCGGTGAGCAGTTCTTC. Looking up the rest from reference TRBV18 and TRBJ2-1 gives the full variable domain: NAGVMQNPRHLVRRRGQEARLRCSPMKGHSHVYWYRQLPEEGLKFMVYLQKENIIDESGMPKERFSAEFPKEGPSILRIQQVVRGDSAAYFCASSPERTSVLIGEQFFGPGTRLTVL.

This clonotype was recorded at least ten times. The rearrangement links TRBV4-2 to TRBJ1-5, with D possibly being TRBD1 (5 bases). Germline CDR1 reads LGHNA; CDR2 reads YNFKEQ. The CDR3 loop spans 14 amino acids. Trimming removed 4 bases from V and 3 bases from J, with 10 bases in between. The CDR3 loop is CASSRGHSNQPQHF. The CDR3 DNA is TGTGCCAGCAGCCGAGGACACTCCAATCAGCCCCAGCATTTT.

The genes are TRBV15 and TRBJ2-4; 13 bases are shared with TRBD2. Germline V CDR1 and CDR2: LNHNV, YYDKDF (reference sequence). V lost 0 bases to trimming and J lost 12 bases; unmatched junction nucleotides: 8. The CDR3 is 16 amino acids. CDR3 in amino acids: CATSRDITSGGGPQYF. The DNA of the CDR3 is TGTGCCACCAGCAGAGATATAACTAGCGGGGGGGGGCCTCAGTACTTC.

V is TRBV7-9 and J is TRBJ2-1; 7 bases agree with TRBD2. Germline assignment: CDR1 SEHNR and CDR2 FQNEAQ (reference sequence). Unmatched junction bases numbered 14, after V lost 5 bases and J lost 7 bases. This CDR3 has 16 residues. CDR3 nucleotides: TGTGCCAGCAGCCCCCTTCCGGCGGGAGCTGGGAATGAGCAGTTCTTC. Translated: CASSPLPAGAGNEQFF.

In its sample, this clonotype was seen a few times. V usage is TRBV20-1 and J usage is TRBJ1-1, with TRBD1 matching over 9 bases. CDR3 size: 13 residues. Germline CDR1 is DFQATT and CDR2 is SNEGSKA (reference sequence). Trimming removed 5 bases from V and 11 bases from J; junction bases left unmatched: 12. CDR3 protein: CSAAPDRGISAFF. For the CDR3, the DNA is TGCAGTGCTGCCCCCGACAGGGGGATATCGGCTTTCTTT.

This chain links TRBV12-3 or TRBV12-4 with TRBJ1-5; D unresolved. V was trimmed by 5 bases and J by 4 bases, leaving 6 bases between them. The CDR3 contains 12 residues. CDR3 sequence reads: CASSIGNQPQHF. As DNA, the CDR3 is TGTGCCAGCAGTATAGGGAATCAGCCCCAGCATTTT.

CDR3 nucleotide sequence: TGTGCCAGCAGCTGGGGACTAGCGGGGATCTACAATGAGCAGTTCTTC. The encoded protein is CASSWGLAGIYNEQFF. The genes are TRBV7-6 and TRBJ2-1; TRBD2 agrees at 13 bases. In germline, CDR1 is SGHVS, CDR2 FNYEAQ. CDR3 length: 16 amino acids. V shed 4 bases and J 3 bases; nucleotides not matched to a gene: 3.

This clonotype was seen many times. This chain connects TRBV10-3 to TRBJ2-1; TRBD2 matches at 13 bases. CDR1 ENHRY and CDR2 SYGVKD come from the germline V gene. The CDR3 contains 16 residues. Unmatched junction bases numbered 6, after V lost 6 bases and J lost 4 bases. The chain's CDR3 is CAISSGTSGVYNEQFF. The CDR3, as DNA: TGTGCCATCAGCTCCGGGACTAGCGGGGTTTACAATGAGCAGTTCTTC.

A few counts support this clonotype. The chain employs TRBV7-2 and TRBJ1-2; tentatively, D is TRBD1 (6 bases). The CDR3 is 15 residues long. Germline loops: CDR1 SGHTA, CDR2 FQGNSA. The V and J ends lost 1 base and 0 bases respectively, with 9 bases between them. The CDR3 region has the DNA TGTGCCAGCAGCTTAGAGGGACAATCTAACTATGGCTACACCTTC. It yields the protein CASSLEGQSNYGYTF.

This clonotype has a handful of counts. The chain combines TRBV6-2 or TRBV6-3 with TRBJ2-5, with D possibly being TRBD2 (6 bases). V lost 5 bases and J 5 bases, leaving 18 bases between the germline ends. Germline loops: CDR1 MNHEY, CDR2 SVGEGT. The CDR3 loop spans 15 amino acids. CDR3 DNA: TGTGCCAGCAGTCTTACGGGCGGGGTCGGCGAGACCCAGTACTTC. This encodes CASSLTGGVGETQYF.

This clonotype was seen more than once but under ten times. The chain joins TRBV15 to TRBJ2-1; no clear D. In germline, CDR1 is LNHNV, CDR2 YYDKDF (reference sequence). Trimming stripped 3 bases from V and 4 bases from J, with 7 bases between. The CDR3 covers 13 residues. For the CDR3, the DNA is TGTGCCACCAGCAGGACCGTGTACAATGAGCAGTTCTTC. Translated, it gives CATSRTVYNEQFF.

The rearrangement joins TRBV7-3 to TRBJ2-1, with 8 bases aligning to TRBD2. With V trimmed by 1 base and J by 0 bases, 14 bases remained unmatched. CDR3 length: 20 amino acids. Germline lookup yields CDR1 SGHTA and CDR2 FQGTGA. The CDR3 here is CASSLRSSSGIIGSYNEQFF. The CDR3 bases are TGTGCCAGCAGCTTAAGGTCGAGTAGCGGGATAATCGGCTCCTACAATGAGCAGTTCTTC.

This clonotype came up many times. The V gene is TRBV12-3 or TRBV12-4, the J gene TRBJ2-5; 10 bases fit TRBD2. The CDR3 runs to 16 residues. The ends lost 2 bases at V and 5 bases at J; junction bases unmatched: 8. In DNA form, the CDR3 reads TGTGCCAGCAGTTTAAGTTTAGCGGGAGGTATGGAGACCCAGTACTTC. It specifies CASSLSLAGGMETQYF.

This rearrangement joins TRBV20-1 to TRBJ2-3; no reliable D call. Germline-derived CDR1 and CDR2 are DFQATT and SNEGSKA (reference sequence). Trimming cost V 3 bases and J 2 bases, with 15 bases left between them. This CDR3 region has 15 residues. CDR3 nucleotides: TGCAGTGCTAGGAAGCTGTCCCCATACACAGATACGCAGTATTTT. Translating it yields CSARKLSPYTDTQYF.

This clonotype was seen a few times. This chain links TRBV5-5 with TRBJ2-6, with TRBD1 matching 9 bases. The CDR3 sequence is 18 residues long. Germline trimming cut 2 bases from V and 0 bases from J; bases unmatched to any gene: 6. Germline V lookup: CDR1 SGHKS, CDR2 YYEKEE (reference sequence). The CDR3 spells CASSFDGTGLSGANVLTF. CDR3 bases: TGTGCCAGCAGCTTTGATGGGACAGGGCTCTCTGGGGCCAACGTCCTGACTTTC.

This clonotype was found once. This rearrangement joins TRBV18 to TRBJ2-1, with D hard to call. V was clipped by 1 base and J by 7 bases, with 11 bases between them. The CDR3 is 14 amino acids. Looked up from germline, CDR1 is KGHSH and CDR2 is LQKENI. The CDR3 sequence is CASSPRESGNEQFF. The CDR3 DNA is TGTGCCAGCTCACCACGGGAATCTGGAAATGAGCAGTTCTTC.

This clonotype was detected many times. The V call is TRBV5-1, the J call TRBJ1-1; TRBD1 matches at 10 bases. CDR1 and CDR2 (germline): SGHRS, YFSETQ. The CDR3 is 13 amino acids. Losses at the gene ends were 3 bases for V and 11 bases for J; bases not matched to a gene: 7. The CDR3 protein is CASSSTGTGDAFF. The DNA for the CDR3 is TGCGCCAGCAGCTCAACAGGGACAGGGGACGCTTTCTTT.

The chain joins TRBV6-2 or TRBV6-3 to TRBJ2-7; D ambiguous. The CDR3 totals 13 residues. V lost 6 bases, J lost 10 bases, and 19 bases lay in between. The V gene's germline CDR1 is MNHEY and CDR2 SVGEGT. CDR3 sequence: CASRPPNNYKQYF. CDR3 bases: TGTGCCAGCAGACCCCCCAACAACTATAAACAGTACTTC.

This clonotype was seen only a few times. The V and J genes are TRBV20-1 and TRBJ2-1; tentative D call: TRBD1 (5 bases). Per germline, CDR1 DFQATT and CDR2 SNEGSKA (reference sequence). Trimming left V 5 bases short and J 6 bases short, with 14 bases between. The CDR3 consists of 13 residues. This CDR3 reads CSACRQTLNEQFF. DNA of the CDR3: TGCAGTGCTTGTCGACAGACACTCAATGAGCAGTTCTTC.

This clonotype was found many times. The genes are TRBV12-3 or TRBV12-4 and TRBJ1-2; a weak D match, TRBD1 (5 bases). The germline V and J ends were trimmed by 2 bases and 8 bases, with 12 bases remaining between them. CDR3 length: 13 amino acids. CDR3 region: CASSLQGGYGYTF. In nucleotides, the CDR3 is TGTGCCAGCAGTTTACAGGGCGGATACGGCTACACCTTC.

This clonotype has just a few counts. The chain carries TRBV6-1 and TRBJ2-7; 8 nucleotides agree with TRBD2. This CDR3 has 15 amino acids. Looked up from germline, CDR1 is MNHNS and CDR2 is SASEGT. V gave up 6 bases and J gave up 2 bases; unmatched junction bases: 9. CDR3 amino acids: CASSPSGGRTYEQYF. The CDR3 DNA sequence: TGTGCCAGCAGCCCCAGCGGGGGCCGGACCTACGAGCAGTACTTC.

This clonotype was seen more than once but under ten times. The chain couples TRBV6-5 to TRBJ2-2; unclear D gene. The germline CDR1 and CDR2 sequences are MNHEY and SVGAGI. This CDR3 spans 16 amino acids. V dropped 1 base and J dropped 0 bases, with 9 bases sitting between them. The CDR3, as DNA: TGTGCCAGCAGTTACTTGGGGAACCCGAACACCGGGGAGCTGTTTTTT. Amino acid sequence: CASSYLGNPNTGELFF.

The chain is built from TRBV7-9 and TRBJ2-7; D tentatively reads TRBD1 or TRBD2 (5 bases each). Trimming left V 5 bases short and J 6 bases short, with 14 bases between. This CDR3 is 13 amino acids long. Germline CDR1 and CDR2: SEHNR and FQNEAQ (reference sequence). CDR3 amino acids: CASSASGAAEQYF. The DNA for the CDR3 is TGTGCCAGCAGCGCTTCCGGGGCGGCCGAGCAGTACTTC.

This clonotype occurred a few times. For the CDR3, the DNA is TGTGCCAGCACGAGCGGGGGGGCAAATACGCAGTATTTT. Amino acid sequence: CASTSGGANTQYF. The chain is built from TRBV28 and TRBJ2-3, with 10 bases fitting TRBD2. Germline loops: CDR1 MDHEN, CDR2 SYDVKM. The V gene end was trimmed by 7 bases and the J gene end by 7 bases; junction bases not matched to a gene: 5. This CDR3 region has 13 residues.

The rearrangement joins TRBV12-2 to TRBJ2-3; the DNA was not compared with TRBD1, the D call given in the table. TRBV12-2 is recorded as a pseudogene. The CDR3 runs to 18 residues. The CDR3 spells CASRSVEGSIRNTDTQYF. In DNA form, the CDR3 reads TGTGCAAGTCGCTCAGTTGAGGGGTCCATTCGTAACACAGATACGCAGTATTTT.

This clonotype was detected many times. The CDR3: CASSTGQQETQYF. Written as DNA, the CDR3 is TGCGCCAGCAGCACGGGACAACAAGAGACCCAGTACTTC. The V call is TRBV5-1, the J call TRBJ2-5, with D perhaps TRBD1 (6 bases). CDR1 is SGHRS, CDR2 YFSETQ, per germline. The CDR3 consists of 13 residues. The ends were cut back, 4 bases at V and 2 bases at J, with 9 bases in the middle.

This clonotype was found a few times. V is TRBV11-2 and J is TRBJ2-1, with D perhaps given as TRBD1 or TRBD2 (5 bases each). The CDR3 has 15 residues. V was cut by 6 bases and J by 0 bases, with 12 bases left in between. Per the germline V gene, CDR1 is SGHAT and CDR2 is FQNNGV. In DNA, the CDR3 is TGTGCCAGCAGTCGGGAAGGGACCTCCTACAATGAGCAGTTCTTC. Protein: CASSREGTSYNEQFF. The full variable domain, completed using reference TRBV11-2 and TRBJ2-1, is EAGVAQSPRYKIIEKRQSVAFWCNPISGHATLYWYQQILGQGPKLLIQFQNNGVVDDSQLPKDRFSAERLKGVDSTLKIQPAKLEDSAVYLCASSREGTSYNEQFFGPGTRLTVL.

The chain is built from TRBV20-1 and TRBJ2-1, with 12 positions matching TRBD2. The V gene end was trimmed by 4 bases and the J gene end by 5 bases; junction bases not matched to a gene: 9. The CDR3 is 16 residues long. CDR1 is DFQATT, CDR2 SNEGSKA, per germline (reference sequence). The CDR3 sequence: CSATQASGGGDNEQFF. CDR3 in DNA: TGCAGTGCTACTCAGGCTAGCGGGGGGGGCGACAATGAGCAGTTCTTC.